The T cell receptor (beta chain) under discussion was sequenced for a study of T-cell reconstitution after alpha-beta-depleted transplantation in children. Looked up from germline, CDR1 is SGHVS and CDR2 is FNYEAQ. The CDR3 has 15 residues. V trimming: 4 bases; J trimming: 5 bases; junction bases outside the gene matches: 9. Preparation of the TCRbeta library involved a method that used unique molecular identifiers. Each CDR3 protein gets one entry after TCRdb re-called the PCR reads with MiXCR. The repertoire has some 340,000 distinct CDR3 sequences, about a tenth of them found once; the top ten carry under 3%.

The receptor comes from a human donor who donated a stem cell graft to a child with acute lymphoblastic leukemia. This sample comprised PBMCs from the stem cell graft donor, obtained from the stem cell graft. V usage is TRBV7-6 and J usage is TRBJ2-7, with 9 bases that match TRBD1. DNA for the CDR3: TGTGCCAGCAGCTCCCGACAACAGGGGGCCCACGAGCAGTACTTC. Its protein product is CASSSRQQGAHEQYF.